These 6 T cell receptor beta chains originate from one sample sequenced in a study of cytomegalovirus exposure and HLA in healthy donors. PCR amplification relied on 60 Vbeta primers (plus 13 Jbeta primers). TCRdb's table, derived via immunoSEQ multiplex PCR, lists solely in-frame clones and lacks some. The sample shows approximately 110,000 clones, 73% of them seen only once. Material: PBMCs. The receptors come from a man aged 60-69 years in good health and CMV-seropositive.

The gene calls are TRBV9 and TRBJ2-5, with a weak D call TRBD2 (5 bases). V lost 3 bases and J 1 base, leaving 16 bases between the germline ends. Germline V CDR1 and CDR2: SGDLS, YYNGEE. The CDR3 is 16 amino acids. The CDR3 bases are TGTGCCAGCAGCGCCCGAGGCATTGAGGGCCAAGAGACCCAGTACTTC. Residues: CASSARGIEGQETQYF.

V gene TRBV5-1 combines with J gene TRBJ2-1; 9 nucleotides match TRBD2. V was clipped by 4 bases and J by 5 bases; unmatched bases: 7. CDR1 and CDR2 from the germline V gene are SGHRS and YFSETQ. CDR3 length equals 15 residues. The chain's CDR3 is CASSDQRGADNEQFF. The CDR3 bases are TGCGCCAGCAGCGACCAGCGGGGGGCCGACAATGAGCAGTTCTTC.

The CDR3 is CASSAGQGGSYEQYF. For the CDR3, the DNA is TGTGCCAGCAGCGCGGGACAGGGTGGTAGTTACGAGCAGTACTTC. The genes are TRBV5-4 and TRBJ2-7; 9 bases fit TRBD1. This CDR3 contains 15 residues. Trimming at V came to 4 bases and at J to 4 bases, leaving 9 bases not matched to a gene. Germline-derived CDR1 and CDR2 are SGHNT and YYREEE (reference sequence). Drawing the rest from reference TRBV5-4 and TRBJ2-7, the complete variable domain is ETGVTQSPTHLIKTRGQQVTLRCSSQSGHNTVSWYQQALGQGPQFIFQYYREEENGRGNFPPRFSGLQFPNYSSELNVNALELDDSALYLCASSAGQGGSYEQYFGPGTRLTVT.

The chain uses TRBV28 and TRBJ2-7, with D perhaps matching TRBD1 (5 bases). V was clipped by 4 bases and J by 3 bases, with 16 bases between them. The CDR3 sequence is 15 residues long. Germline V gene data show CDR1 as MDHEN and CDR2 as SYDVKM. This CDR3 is CASSSPSRGGYEQYF. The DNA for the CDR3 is TGTGCCAGCAGTTCTCCCTCTAGGGGCGGCTACGAGCAGTACTTC.

The CDR3 nucleotides are TGTGCCAGCACCCCGGCCGGCAGGGGTCTATACGAGCAGTACTTC. This gives the protein CASTPAGRGLYEQYF. V and J are TRBV28 and TRBJ2-7; tentatively, D is TRBD1 (6 bases). This CDR3 contains 15 residues. Trimming took 7 bases from V and 4 from J, leaving 20 bases between them. The germline CDR1 and CDR2 sequences are MDHEN and SYDVKM.

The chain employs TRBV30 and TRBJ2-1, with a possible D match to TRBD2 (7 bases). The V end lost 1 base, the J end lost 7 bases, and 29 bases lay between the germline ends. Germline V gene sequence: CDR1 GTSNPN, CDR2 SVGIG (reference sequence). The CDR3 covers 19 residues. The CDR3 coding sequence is TGTGCCTGGAGTGGAGGGATCCCTAGGAGGGGGGGCGGTAGGAATGAGCAGTTCTTC. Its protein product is CAWSGGIPRRGGGRNEQFF.